The sequence of this T cell receptor (beta chain) was determined in a study of Ad26.COV2.S vaccination and SARS-CoV-2 variants. Study-wide results and caveats: TCR breadth and depth analyses may have underestimated total T cell responses. Vaccine and placebo recipients had similar non-spike TCR breadth. Spike-specific TCR breadth in vaccine recipients exceeded that seen in placebo recipients.

The germline V and J ends were trimmed by 8 bases and 3 bases, with 11 bases remaining between them. Germline V CDR1 and CDR2: PRHDT, FYEKMQ (reference sequence). There are 12 residues in the CDR3. The treatment here: some 20 received Ad26.COV2.S at low or high dose, single or two shots; roughly 5 received placebo; per-sample allocation not given. On day 63 after the first injection, vaccine and placebo recipients gave samples. Turning to this clone: What it binds is unknown.

Profiled with immunoSEQ multiplex PCR; TCRdb holds only in-frame clones, not every one. The table lists over 450,000 clones, about 89% of them singletons. This specimen was peripheral blood, taken in a trial of Ad26.COV2.S vaccine versus placebo. This chain connects TRBV13 to TRBJ2-7; D not resolved. This clonotype was obtained from a person aged 18-60 years who received the Ad26.COV2.S COVID-19 vaccine or a placebo. CDR3 nucleotide sequence: TGTGCCAGCTCAGGACCAGACTACGAGCAGTACTTC. This encodes CASSGPDYEQYF.